This TCR beta chain was documented in a study of T cell changes during pregnancy in multiple sclerosis. Germline CDR1 is SGHTA and CDR2 is FQGNSA. The ends lost 1 base at V and 3 bases at J; junction bases unmatched: 6. The CDR3 is 15 amino acids. Profiling relied on immunoSEQ multiplex PCR, and the TCRdb table lists in-frame clones only, not all of them. In the table there are about 39,000 clones, 90% of which are singletons. Sample: CD4+ T cells from peripheral blood mononuclear cells, taken in the first trimester of pregnancy. The clonotype comes from a female donor in good health, enrolled as a control in a pregnancy study. The chain links TRBV7-2 to TRBJ2-7, with 7 bases matching TRBD1. CDR3 in DNA: TGTGCCAGCAGCTTAGTTTCAGGGGGTAACTACGAGCAGTACTTC. This translates into CASSLVSGGNYEQYF.